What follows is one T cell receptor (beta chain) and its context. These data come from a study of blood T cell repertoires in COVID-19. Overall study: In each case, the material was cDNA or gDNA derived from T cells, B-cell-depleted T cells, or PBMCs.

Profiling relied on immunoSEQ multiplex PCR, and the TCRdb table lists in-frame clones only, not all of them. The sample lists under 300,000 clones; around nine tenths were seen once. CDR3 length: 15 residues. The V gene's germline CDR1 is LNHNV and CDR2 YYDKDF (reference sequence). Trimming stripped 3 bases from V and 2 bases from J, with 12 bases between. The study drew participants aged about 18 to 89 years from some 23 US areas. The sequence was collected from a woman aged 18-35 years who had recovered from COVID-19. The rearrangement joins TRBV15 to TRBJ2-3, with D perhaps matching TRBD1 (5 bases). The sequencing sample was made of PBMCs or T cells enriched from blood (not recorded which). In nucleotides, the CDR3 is TGTGCCACCAGCAGCCTCTATGGGGCCACAGATACGCAGTATTTT. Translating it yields CATSSLYGATDTQYF.